This T cell receptor beta chain was sequenced during a study of blood T cell repertoires in COVID-19. V shed 4 bases, J shed 0 bases, and the junction held 6 bases outside the gene matches. Germline loops: CDR1 SGDLS, CDR2 YYNGEE. The CDR3 extends over 16 amino acids. TCRdb's copy holds only in-frame clones and misses some; the assay was immunoSEQ multiplex PCR. The top ten clones hold roughly 4.4% of a sample with 80,000 to 100,000 clones, over 70% of them seen once. This clonotype was sampled from a man in his sixties with acute or convalescent COVID-19. The material sequenced was peripheral blood. The rearrangement links TRBV9 to TRBJ2-3; TRBD2 matches 9 bases. The CDR3 sequence: CASSPGLAVSTDTQYF. The DNA of the CDR3 is TGTGCCAGCAGCCCGGGACTAGCTGTTAGCACAGATACGCAGTATTTT.